Each of the 18 T cell receptor beta chains below was sequenced from the same sample in a study of shared clonotypes between healthy human individuals. The data were produced by immunoSEQ multiplex PCR, yet TCRdb's version contains in-frame clones alone and is incomplete. This sample has over a million clones, with around 74% found just once. The sequenced sample consisted of memory CD4+ T cells sorted from blood. Subset here: CD45RA-negative fraction. These receptors all come from a man younger than 30 in good health.

V usage is TRBV6-4 and J usage is TRBJ1-5, with TRBD1 matching 7 bases. The V gene end was trimmed by 3 bases and the J gene end by 5 bases; junction bases not matched to a gene: 13. CDR1 and CDR2 (germline): MRHNA, SNTAGT. The CDR3 runs 17 residues. The CDR3 DNA reads as TGTGCCAGCAGTGAGAGAGGGACAGCGCCGACTTATCAGCCCCAGCATTTT. Encoded protein: CASSERGTAPTYQPQHF.

The chain carries TRBV29-1 and TRBJ2-7; 8 bases are a match to TRBD1. With 8 bases clipped from V and 3 bases from J, the junction kept 15 bases outside the gene matches. CDR3 length: 15 residues. CDR1 is SQVTM and CDR2 is ANQGSEA in the germline V gene. DNA of the CDR3: TGCAGCATCCAGTCAGGGGGCCGGGTAGGCTACGAGCAGTACTTC. Translating gives CSIQSGGRVGYEQYF.

This clone came up once. The chain links TRBV5-1 to TRBJ1-6, with D possibly TRBD1 on 5 matching bases. The ends were cut back, 4 bases at V and 9 bases at J, with 11 bases in the middle. Germline V gives CDR1 SGHRS, CDR2 YFSETQ. CDR3 size: 13 residues. In DNA form, the CDR3 reads TGCGCCAGCAGCCCGGATGGGGGTTCACCCCTCCACTTT. It translates to CASSPDGGSPLHF.

The CDR3 here is CASSFSGKGGEQYF. The CDR3 DNA follows: TGTGCCAGCAGCTTTTCAGGGAAAGGGGGCGAGCAGTACTTC. This rearrangement joins TRBV11-2 to TRBJ2-7; TRBD1 might be the D (6 bases). The V and J ends lost 3 bases and 6 bases respectively, with 15 bases between them. This CDR3 region has 14 residues. Germline CDR1 reads SGHAT; CDR2 reads FQNNGV.

There are a few counts of this clone. V is TRBV30 and J is TRBJ1-5; D uncertain. The V and J ends lost 2 bases and 3 bases respectively, with 11 bases between them. The length of the CDR3 is 14 residues. Germline V gene lookup returns CDR1 GTSNPN and CDR2 SVGIG (reference sequence). The CDR3 protein is CAWSLGPFNQPQHF. The CDR3 DNA is TGTGCCTGGAGTCTAGGACCCTTCAATCAGCCCCAGCATTTT.

The chain recombines TRBV5-1 with TRBJ1-1; the D is unclear. V was shortened by 0 bases and J by 5 bases, with 14 bases between the two germline ends. This CDR3 has 15 residues. From germline, CDR1 is SGHRS and CDR2 YFSETQ. CDR3 loop: CASSLGYGMLTEAFF. In DNA, the CDR3 is TGCGCCAGCAGCTTGGGGTACGGCATGTTGACTGAAGCTTTCTTT.

The rearrangement uses TRBV5-1 and TRBJ1-5, with unresolved D. Germline CDR1 reads SGHRS; CDR2 reads YFSETQ. V was pared by 0 bases and J by 4 bases, with 11 bases between. The CDR3 covers 15 residues. The CDR3 protein is CASSLAGDPNQPQHF. In DNA form, the CDR3 reads TGCGCCAGCAGCTTGGCCGGTGATCCAAATCAGCCCCAGCATTTT.

This rearrangement joins TRBV2 to TRBJ1-4, with no clear D. In germline, CDR1 is SNHLY, CDR2 FYNNEI. Trimming stripped 5 bases from V and 4 bases from J, with 8 bases between. This CDR3 region has 13 residues. CDR3 nucleotide sequence: TGTGCCAGCAGTAGGCATTTTAATGAAAAACTGTTTTTT. Translation gives CASSRHFNEKLFF.

V is TRBV18 and J is TRBJ2-1; no clear D. Germline V CDR1 and CDR2: KGHSH, LQKENI. There are 12 residues in the CDR3. Trimming cost V 2 bases and J 8 bases, with 7 bases left between them. CDR3 loop: CASSPAGDEQFF. The CDR3 nucleotides are TGTGCCAGCTCACCAGCAGGCGATGAGCAGTTCTTC.

The CDR3 reads CASSDPTGGYYNEQFF. The CDR3 DNA reads TGTGCCAGCAGTGACCCAACCGGGGGGTACTACAATGAGCAGTTCTTC. V usage is TRBV6-4 and J usage is TRBJ2-1; 7 bases match TRBD2. The CDR3 extends over 16 amino acids. CDR1 is MRHNA, CDR2 SNTAGT, per germline. V lost 2 bases and J lost 3; bases outside the gene matches: 7.

The chain is built from TRBV27 and TRBJ1-4; D is unclear. Trimming took 3 bases from V and 8 from J, leaving 13 bases between them. Germline V gene data show CDR1 as MNHEY and CDR2 as SMNVEV (reference sequence). The CDR3 spans 14 residues. Written as DNA, the CDR3 is TGTGCCAGCAGTTTCTCCTTTTCCGGGGAAAAACTGTTTTTT. Its protein product is CASSFSFSGEKLFF.

This clone was recorded a few times. The V gene is TRBV11-3, the J gene TRBJ2-5, with 9 nucleotides matching TRBD2. The length of the CDR3 is 13 residues. Germline CDR1 is SGHNT and CDR2 is YENEEA. J was trimmed by 4 bases and V by 5 bases; bases with no gene match: 2. CDR3 amino acids: CASSQAGGETQYF. CDR3 nucleotide sequence: TGTGCCAGCAGCCAAGCGGGAGGAGAGACCCAGTACTTC.

The chain employs TRBV10-3 and TRBJ1-5, with TRBD1 matching 7 bases. The CDR3 spans 13 residues. With 3 bases clipped from V and 5 bases from J, the junction kept 1 base outside the gene matches. The germline V gene encodes CDR1 ENHRY and CDR2 SYGVKD. CDR3 region: CAISDTGDQPQHF. The CDR3 DNA reads TGTGCCATCAGTGATACAGGGGATCAGCCCCAGCATTTT.

The rearrangement joins TRBV7-9 to TRBJ2-2, with TRBD1 as a possible D gene (6 bases). This CDR3 spans 14 amino acids. Between the trimmed V and J ends, which lost 7 bases and 1 base, there was a span of 10 bases. CDR1 is SEHNR, CDR2 FQNEAQ, per germline (reference sequence). As DNA, the CDR3 is TGTGCCAGCACATGGACAGAGAACACCGGGGAGCTGTTTTTT. This gives the protein CASTWTENTGELFF.

This clone was seen a single time. V usage is TRBV7-9 and J usage is TRBJ2-7; 7 nucleotides match TRBD2. Per germline, CDR1 SEHNR and CDR2 FQNEAQ (reference sequence). The CDR3 runs to 19 residues. The V gene end was trimmed by 4 bases and the J gene end by 0 bases; junction bases not matched to a gene: 18. DNA for the CDR3: TGTGCCAGCAGCTCTAGTAGCGGGCACTTTTCCCCTAGCTCCTACGAGCAGTACTTC. Amino acids: CASSSSSGHFSPSSYEQYF.

About this clone itself: At the DNA level, this CDR3 is encoded by other sequences in the same sample as well. The genes are TRBV18 and TRBJ2-7; possible D gene TRBD2, 6 bases. The germline V gene has CDR1 KGHSH and CDR2 LQKENI. Trimming removed 6 bases from V and 2 bases from J, with 14 bases in between. The CDR3 is made up of 14 amino acids. The CDR3 nucleotides are TGTGCCAGCTCCCCAGAGGGGAGGCCCTACGAGCAGTACTTC. Translated, it gives CASSPEGRPYEQYF.

This clone was detected only once. The V and J genes are TRBV7-2 and TRBJ2-3, with TRBD2 matching over 10 bases. CDR3 length: 13 amino acids. The junction had 7 bases not matched to a gene; V was cut back by 3 bases and J by 13 bases. The germline CDR1 and CDR2 sequences are SGHTA and FQGNSA. The CDR3, as DNA: TGTGCCAGCAGCTTTATAGCGGGAGGACCCGAGTATTTT. Its translation is CASSFIAGGPEYF.

Concerning this clone itself: It may be a read error: a sequence one base away is much more abundant. The sample carries other DNA sequences with the same CDR3. V is TRBV28 and J is TRBJ2-3; D remains unclear. In germline, CDR1 is MDHEN, CDR2 SYDVKM. This CDR3 region has 13 residues. CDR3 residues: CASSLLAVHTQYF. The CDR3 DNA is TGTGCCAGCAGTTTATTAGCTGTGCATACGCAATATTTT.